A selection of T cell receptor beta chains follows, all from one sample in a study of beta chain features in type 1 diabetes. TCRdb's copy holds only in-frame clones and misses some; the assay was immunoSEQ multiplex PCR. The table has over 650,000 clones, 11% to 15% seen once; the top ten hold around 0.04%. Material for sequencing was naive CD4+ T cells from blood. These receptors originate from a man aged 18 to 29 with type 1 diabetes. Both conserved end residues are trimmed from each CDR3. A D gene is named only where the DNA matches it firmly.

J: TRBJ2-1; D: TRBD2; V: TRBV7-9; CDR3: ASSRSGTSGSNEQF
J: TRBJ2-1; D: TRBD2; V: TRBV6-1; CDR3: ASRPLAAAYNEQF
J: TRBJ2-2; D: TRBD1; V: TRBV29-1; CDR3: SVEGADRGGYTGELF
J: TRBJ1-1; D: NA; V: TRBV5-5; CDR3: ASSLSGVMNTEAF
J: TRBJ2-4; D: TRBD2; V: TRBV30; CDR3: AWSLAGAKNIQY
J: TRBJ2-6; D: TRBD1; V: TRBV19; CDR3: ASSRQGSGANVLT
J: TRBJ2-7; D: TRBD2; V: TRBV18; CDR3: ASSPPGLAGSYEQY
J: TRBJ2-7; D: NA; V: TRBV29-1; CDR3: SVVTSGIGEQY
J: TRBJ2-1; D: NA; V: TRBV5-6; CDR3: ASSSPLGSGAGEQF
J: TRBJ2-1; D: NA; V: TRBV5-1; CDR3: ASSFQREQF
J: TRBJ2-7; D: NA; V: TRBV5-1; CDR3: ASSLLVTSGEQY
J: TRBJ1-4; D: TRBD1; V: TRBV7-2; CDR3: ASSTGQSVELF
J: TRBJ2-1; D: NA; V: TRBV21-1; CDR3: ASSGGSGQFSSYNEQF
J: TRBJ2-3; D: NA; V: TRBV4-2; CDR3: ASSQEAGTDTQY
J: TRBJ1-3; D: NA; V: TRBV2; CDR3: ASSVGGYGGNTIY
J: TRBJ1-1; D: NA; V: TRBV11-2; CDR3: ASSLLRTGMNTEAF
J: TRBJ2-1; D: NA; V: TRBV6-1; CDR3: ASSGEGLAGEQF
J: TRBJ1-6; D: NA; V: TRBV30; CDR3: ACPPGGGQVSPLH
J: TRBJ2-3; D: NA; V: TRBV7-2; CDR3: ASSSKGWTSTDTQY
J: TRBJ2-1; D: NA; V: TRBV7-9; CDR3: ASSLGFRGDEQF
J: TRBJ1-5; D: NA; V: TRBV15; CDR3: ATSSGELVNQPQH
J: TRBJ2-1; D: NA; V: TRBV7-3; CDR3: ASSLTTGYNEQF
J: TRBJ1-2; D: TRBD1; V: TRBV30; CDR3: ARQGAGYGYT
J: TRBJ1-2; D: NA; V: TRBV6-1; CDR3: ASSEQTGGNYGYT
J: TRBJ2-5; D: TRBD2; V: TRBV27; CDR3: ASSGLAGGQETQY
J: TRBJ2-7; D: TRBD2; V: TRBV7-2; CDR3: ASSLLVAGGYEQY
J: TRBJ2-7; D: NA; V: TRBV29-1; CDR3: SVGPLRNYEQY
J: TRBJ2-5; D: NA; V: TRBV5-4; CDR3: ASSLDQGLETQY
J: TRBJ2-3; D: TRBD2; V: TRBV2; CDR3: ASSEGLAGAGTQY
J: TRBJ2-7; D: TRBD2; V: TRBV5-1; CDR3: ASRIAGQSYEQY
J: TRBJ2-7; D: TRBD2; V: TRBV4-2; CDR3: ASSRRLAGDYEQY
J: TRBJ2-3; D: NA; V: TRBV6-1; CDR3: ATHIQAARTDTQY
J: TRBJ1-1; D: NA; V: TRBV18; CDR3: ASSPPGGQGTEAF
J: TRBJ2-1; D: TRBD1; V: TRBV29-1; CDR3: SVEGDRGRENEQF
J: TRBJ1-6; D: TRBD1; V: TRBV7-9; CDR3: ASSAESGTERYPLH
J: TRBJ1-1; D: NA; V: TRBV6-1; CDR3: ASGEIQGTEAF
J: TRBJ1-2; D: NA; V: TRBV4-1; CDR3: ASSQERQGRGYT
J: TRBJ1-2; D: TRBD1; V: TRBV9; CDR3: ASSVTDRGDSNYGYT
J: TRBJ1-2; D: NA; V: TRBV18; CDR3: ASSSLGPDGYT
J: TRBJ2-5; D: NA; V: TRBV5-1; CDR3: ASRRPQETQY
J: TRBJ2-7; D: TRBD1; V: TRBV7-2; CDR3: ASSAGGAGSYEQY
J: TRBJ2-1; D: TRBD2; V: TRBV10-3; CDR3: AISEYETSGGNEQF
J: TRBJ2-5; D: NA; V: TRBV27; CDR3: ASSPRDVHTTKY